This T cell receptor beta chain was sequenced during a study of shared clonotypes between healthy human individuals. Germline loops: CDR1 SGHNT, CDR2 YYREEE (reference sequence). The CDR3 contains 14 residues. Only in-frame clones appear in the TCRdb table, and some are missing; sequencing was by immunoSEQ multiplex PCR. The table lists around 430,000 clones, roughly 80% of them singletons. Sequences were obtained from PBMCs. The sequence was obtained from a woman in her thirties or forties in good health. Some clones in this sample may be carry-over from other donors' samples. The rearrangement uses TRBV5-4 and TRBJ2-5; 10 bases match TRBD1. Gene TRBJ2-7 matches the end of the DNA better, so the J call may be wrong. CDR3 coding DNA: TGTGCCAGCAGCCCCGGGACAGGGGCCTACGAGCAGTACTTC. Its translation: CASSPGTGAYEQYF.